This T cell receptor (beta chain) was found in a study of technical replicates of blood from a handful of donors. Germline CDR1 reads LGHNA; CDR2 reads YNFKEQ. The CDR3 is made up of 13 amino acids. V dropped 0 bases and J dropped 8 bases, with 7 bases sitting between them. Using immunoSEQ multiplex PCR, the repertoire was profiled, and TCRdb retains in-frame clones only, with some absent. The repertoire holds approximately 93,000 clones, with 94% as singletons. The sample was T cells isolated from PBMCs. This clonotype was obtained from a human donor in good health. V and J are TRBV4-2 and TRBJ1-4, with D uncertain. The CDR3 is CASSQDGSEKLFF. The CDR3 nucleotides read TGTGCCAGCAGCCAAGATGGTAGCGAAAAACTGTTTTTT.